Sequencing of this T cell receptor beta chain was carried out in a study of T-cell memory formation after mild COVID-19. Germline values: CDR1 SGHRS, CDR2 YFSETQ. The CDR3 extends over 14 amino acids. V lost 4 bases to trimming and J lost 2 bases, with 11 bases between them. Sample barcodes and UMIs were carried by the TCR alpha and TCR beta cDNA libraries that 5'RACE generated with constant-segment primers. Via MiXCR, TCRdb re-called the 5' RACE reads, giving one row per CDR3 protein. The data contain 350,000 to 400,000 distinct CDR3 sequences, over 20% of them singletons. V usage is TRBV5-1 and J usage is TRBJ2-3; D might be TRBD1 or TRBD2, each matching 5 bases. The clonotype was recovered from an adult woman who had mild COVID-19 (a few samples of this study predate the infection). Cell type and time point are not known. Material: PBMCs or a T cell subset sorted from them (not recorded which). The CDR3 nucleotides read TGCGCCAGCAGCCGAACCGGGGCCACAGATACGCAGTATTTT. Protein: CASSRTGATDTQYF.